The next 17 T cell receptor beta chains were all read from a single sample in a study of T cell repertoires in cytomegalovirus infection. These receptors' targets are unknown. TCRdb independently ran MiXCR on the reads; one entry per CDR3 protein. Of about 330,000 distinct CDR3 sequences in the sample, approximately 30% are singletons; the top ten hold approximately 13%. The sample consisted of cultured PBMCs, taken from culture after CMV antigen stimulation. These TCRs come from a human donor in good health (CMV status not recorded). Some clones in this sample may be carry-over from other donors' samples.

The rearrangement uses TRBV27 and TRBJ1-6; unclear D gene. Germline CDR1 reads MNHEY; CDR2 reads SMNVEV (reference sequence). Trimming left V 3 bases short and J 7 bases short, with 10 bases between. The CDR3 extends over 14 amino acids. The CDR3 coding sequence is TGTGCCAGCAGTTTGTGGAGGGCCAATTCACCCCTCCACTTT. This codes for CASSLWRANSPLHF.

This rearrangement joins TRBV20-1 to TRBJ1-5, with a possible D match to TRBD1 (6 bases). The V end lost 5 bases, the J end lost 3 bases, and 11 bases lay between the germline ends. The V gene's germline CDR1 is DFQATT and CDR2 SNEGSKA (reference sequence). This CDR3 comprises 13 residues. CDR3 region: CSADQGPNQPQHF. The CDR3 nucleotides read TGCAGTGCTGACCAGGGGCCCAATCAGCCCCAGCATTTT.

This clonotype came up many times. V and J are TRBV7-2 and TRBJ2-5; D possibly uses TRBD1 or TRBD2 (5 bases each). Per the germline V gene, CDR1 is SGHTA and CDR2 is FQGNSA. V lost 2 bases and J 5 bases, leaving 15 bases between the germline ends. CDR3 length: 15 amino acids. The chain's CDR3 is CASSLMRGALETQYF. The CDR3 DNA sequence: TGTGCCAGCAGCTTAATGAGAGGGGCGCTTGAGACCCAGTACTTC. Full variable domain (rest looked up from reference TRBV7-2 and TRBJ2-5): GAGVSQSPSNKVTEKGKDVELRCDPISGHTALYWYRQSLGQGLEFLIYFQGNSAPDKSGLPSDRFSAERTGGSVSTLTIQRTQQEDSAVYLCASSLMRGALETQYFGPGTRLLVL.

The chain uses TRBV6-5 and TRBJ2-6; TRBD1 or TRBD2 may be the D gene (5 bases each). Deletions cut 1 base from V and 0 bases from J, with 19 bases between. This CDR3 contains 20 residues. Germline V lookup: CDR1 MNHEY, CDR2 SVGAGI. CDR3 sequence reads: CASSYFPEGSGFSGANVLTF. The CDR3 DNA reads as TGTGCCAGCAGTTACTTCCCAGAGGGGTCGGGTTTCTCTGGGGCCAACGTCCTGACTTTC.

V gene TRBV20-1 combines with J gene TRBJ2-3; D possibly matches TRBD1 or TRBD2 (5 bases each). The CDR3 runs to 15 residues. Trimming took 4 bases from V and 4 from J, leaving 18 bases between them. Germline CDR1 DFQATT, CDR2 SNEGSKA (reference sequence). The CDR3 DNA follows: TGCAGTGCTACTGAGAAGAGGGGCAGGGCAGATACGCAGTATTTT. It translates to CSATEKRGRADTQYF.

This clonotype was counted between two and nine times. This chain connects TRBV6-1 to TRBJ2-7; D unresolved. Germline-derived CDR1 and CDR2 are MNHNS and SASEGT. The CDR3 is 15 amino acids. Trimming removed 7 bases from V and 1 base from J, with 17 bases in between. CDR3 nucleotides: TGTGCCAGCACCCAATATCCAGGAGCTTCCTACGAGCAGTACTTC. Amino acid sequence: CASTQYPGASYEQYF.

The chain uses TRBV11-1 and TRBJ2-1; 9 nucleotides align to TRBD2. The CDR3 loop spans 19 amino acids. The germline V gene encodes CDR1 SGHAT and CDR2 FQDESV (reference sequence). J lost 6 bases, V lost 5 bases, and 20 bases had no gene match. CDR3 sequence: CASSNRPDLAGVVGNEQFF. DNA for the CDR3: TGTGCCAGCAGCAACCGACCCGACTTAGCGGGAGTGGTAGGCAATGAGCAGTTCTTC. Together with reference TRBV11-1 and TRBJ2-1, the CDR3 gives the full variable domain: EAEVAQSPRYKITEKSQAVAFWCDPISGHATLYWYRQILGQGPELLVQFQDESVVDDSQLPKDRFSAERLKGVDSTLKIQPAELGDSAMYLCASSNRPDLAGVVGNEQFFGPGTRLTVL.

CDR3 residues: CASSYFLETSGILSYNEQFF. CDR3 in DNA: TGTGCCAGCAGTTACTTTTTAGAGACTAGCGGGATCCTCTCCTACAATGAGCAGTTCTTC. The chain recombines TRBV6-2 or TRBV6-3 with TRBJ2-1, with 11 bases identical to TRBD2. Germline assignment: CDR1 MNHEY and CDR2 SVGEGT. The CDR3 spans 20 residues. Trimming cost V 1 base and J 0 bases; bases outside gene matches: 11.

The rearrangement links TRBV19 to TRBJ2-2; maybe TRBD2 (5 bases). Germline V CDR1 and CDR2: LNHDA, SQIVND (reference sequence). The CDR3 length is 14 residues. With 6 bases removed from V and 1 base from J, the gap between germline ends came to 9 bases. CDR3 nucleotides: TGTGCCAGTAGGGGAGCGGTGAACACCGGGGAGCTGTTTTTT. It specifies CASRGAVNTGELFF. Together with reference TRBV19 and TRBJ2-2, the CDR3 gives the full variable domain: DGGITQSPKYLFRKEGQNVTLSCEQNLNHDAMYWYRQDPGQGLRLIYYSQIVNDFQKGDIAEGYSVSREKKESFPLTVTSAQKNPTAFYLCASRGAVNTGELFFGEGSRLTVL.

V gene TRBV18 combines with J gene TRBJ2-1, with 13 bases matching TRBD2. V dropped 4 bases and J dropped 7; count of bases not matched to a gene: 10. The CDR3 is 17 residues long. Per germline, CDR1 KGHSH and CDR2 LQKENI. CDR3 protein: CASSLGLAGVETNEQFF. The CDR3 DNA reads as TGTGCCAGCTCACTAGGACTAGCGGGAGTAGAAACTAATGAGCAGTTCTTC.

This clonotype has a handful of counts. The rearrangement uses TRBV6-2 or TRBV6-3 and TRBJ1-1, with 7 nucleotides matching TRBD1. The CDR3 has 16 residues. The V segment lost 5 bases and the J segment 5 bases; nucleotides outside the gene matches: 14. Germline-derived CDR1 and CDR2 are MNHEY and SVGEGT. The CDR3, as DNA: TGTGCCAGCAGTACATGGCGACAGGGATCGAGTACTGAAGCTTTCTTT. Translated: CASSTWRQGSSTEAFF.

This clonotype was counted only a few times. The chain links TRBV13 to TRBJ1-4; 7 nucleotides line up with TRBD1. This CDR3 is built from 15 residues. The trim removed 2 bases at V and 3 bases at J, leaving 3 bases unmatched. The germline CDR1 and CDR2 sequences are PRHDT and FYEKMQ (reference sequence). The CDR3 DNA reads as TGTGCCAGCAGCTTATACAGGGGAGCTAATGAAAAACTGTTTTTT. Protein: CASSLYRGANEKLFF.

The chain joins TRBV6-2 or TRBV6-3 to TRBJ2-5; D unresolved. V lost 0 bases, J lost 3 bases, and 5 bases lay in between. This CDR3 comprises 13 residues. Germline V gene lookup returns CDR1 MNHEY and CDR2 SVGEGT. CDR3: CASSYSREETQYF. DNA for the CDR3: TGTGCCAGCAGTTACTCGCGCGAAGAGACCCAGTACTTC.

In nucleotides, the CDR3 is TGCGCCAGCGACGTGACCAGACCTAGCACAGATACGCAGTATTTT. Protein product: CASDVTRPSTDTQYF. This chain uses TRBV10-1 with TRBJ2-3; D not certain. The ends were cut back, 8 bases at V and 0 bases at J, with 15 bases in the middle. The CDR3 has 15 amino acids. Per germline, CDR1 WNHNN and CDR2 SYGVQD (reference sequence).

The V gene is TRBV5-1, the J gene TRBJ1-5, with 8 bases lining up with TRBD1. This CDR3 spans 18 amino acids. Per germline, CDR1 SGHRS and CDR2 YFSETQ. With V trimmed by 0 bases and J by 0 bases, 8 bases remained unmatched. This CDR3 reads CASSLDPTGAYSNQPQHF. The CDR3 nucleotides read TGCGCCAGCAGCTTGGATCCGACAGGGGCCTATAGCAATCAGCCCCAGCATTTT.

This chain joins TRBV28 and TRBJ2-7; 8 bases align to TRBD1. The J segment lost 5 bases and the V segment lost 4 bases, leaving 10 bases of the junction unmatched. CDR1 and CDR2 from the germline V gene are MDHEN and SYDVKM. CDR3 length: 15 residues. This CDR3 reads CASSSPGQGADEQYF. Written as DNA, the CDR3 is TGTGCCAGCAGTTCCCCGGGGCAGGGGGCTGACGAGCAGTACTTC.

This clonotype was seen once. The chain is built from TRBV6-2 or TRBV6-3 and TRBJ2-3; weak D call: TRBD1 (5 bases). This CDR3 has 15 residues. Trimming pared 4 bases from V and 3 bases from J, leaving 14 bases between. The germline CDR1 and CDR2 sequences are MNHEY and SVGEGT. The CDR3 spells CASSSVGASTDTQYF. The CDR3 bases are TGTGCCAGCAGTTCAGTTGGGGCCTCGACAGATACGCAGTATTTT.